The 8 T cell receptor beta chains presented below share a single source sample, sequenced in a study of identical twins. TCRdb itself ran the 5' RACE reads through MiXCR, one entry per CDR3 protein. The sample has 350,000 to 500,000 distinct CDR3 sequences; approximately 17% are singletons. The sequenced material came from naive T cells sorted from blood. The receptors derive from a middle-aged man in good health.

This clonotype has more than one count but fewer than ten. The chain's CDR3 is CSARRPSGNNEQFF. In DNA, the CDR3 is TGCAGTGCTAGACGCCCTAGCGGGAACAATGAGCAGTTCTTC. The chain links TRBV20-1 to TRBJ2-1, with TRBD2 matching over 9 bases. The V segment lost 2 bases and the J segment 5 bases; nucleotides outside the gene matches: 4. The CDR3 length is 14 residues. From germline, CDR1 is DFQATT and CDR2 SNEGSKA (reference sequence).

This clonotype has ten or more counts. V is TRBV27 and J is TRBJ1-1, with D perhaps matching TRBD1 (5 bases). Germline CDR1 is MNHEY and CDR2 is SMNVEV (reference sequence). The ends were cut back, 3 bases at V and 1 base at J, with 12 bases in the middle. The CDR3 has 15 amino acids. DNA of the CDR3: TGTGCCAGCAGTTTTGTCGGGGCGGGGAACACTGAAGCTTTCTTT. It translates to CASSFVGAGNTEAFF.

The CDR3 nucleotides are TGTGCCAGCAGGACGACAGGGAGCGAGCAGTACTTC. This encodes CASRTTGSEQYF. The chain couples TRBV28 to TRBJ2-7, with 7 bases lining up with TRBD1. The CDR3 totals 12 residues. Per germline, CDR1 MDHEN and CDR2 SYDVKM. Trimming at V came to 6 bases and at J to 6 bases, leaving 5 bases not matched to a gene.

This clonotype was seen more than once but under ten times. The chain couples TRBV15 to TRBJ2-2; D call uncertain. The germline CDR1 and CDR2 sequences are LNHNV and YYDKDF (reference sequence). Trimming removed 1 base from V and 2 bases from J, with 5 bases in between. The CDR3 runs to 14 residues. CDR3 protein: CATSRVLNTGELFF. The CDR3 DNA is TGTGCCACCAGCAGAGTCTTAAACACCGGGGAGCTGTTTTTT.

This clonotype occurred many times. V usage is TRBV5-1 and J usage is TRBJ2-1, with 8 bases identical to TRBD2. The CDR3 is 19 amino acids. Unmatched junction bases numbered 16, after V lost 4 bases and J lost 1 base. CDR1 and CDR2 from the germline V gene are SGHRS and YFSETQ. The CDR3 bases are TGCGCCAGCAGCGTCGGGGTGAGAGGCGGGGGGCGATCCTACAATGAGCAGTTCTTC. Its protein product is CASSVGVRGGGRSYNEQFF.

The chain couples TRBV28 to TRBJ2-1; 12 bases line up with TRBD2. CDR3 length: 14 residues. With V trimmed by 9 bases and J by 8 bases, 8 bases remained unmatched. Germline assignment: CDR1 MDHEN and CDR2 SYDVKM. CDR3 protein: CASQPSGGAHEQFF. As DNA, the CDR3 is TGTGCCAGTCAACCTAGCGGGGGGGCTCATGAGCAGTTCTTC.

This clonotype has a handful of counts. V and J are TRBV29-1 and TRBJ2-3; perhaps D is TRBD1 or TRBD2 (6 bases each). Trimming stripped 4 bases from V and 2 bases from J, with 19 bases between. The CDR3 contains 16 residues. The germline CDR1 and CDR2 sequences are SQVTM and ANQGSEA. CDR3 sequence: CSVVPRGLEVTDTQYF. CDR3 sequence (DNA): TGCAGCGTTGTTCCCCGGGGGCTAGAGGTCACAGATACGCAGTATTTT.

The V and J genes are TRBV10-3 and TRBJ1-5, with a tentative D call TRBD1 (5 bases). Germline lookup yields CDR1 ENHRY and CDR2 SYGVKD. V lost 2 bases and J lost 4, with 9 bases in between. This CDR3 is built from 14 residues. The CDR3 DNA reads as TGTGCCATCAGTGAGCAGGGCGTTAATCAGCCCCAGCATTTT. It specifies CAISEQGVNQPQHF.